This TCR beta chain was observed in a study of blood T cell repertoires in COVID-19. This table comes from immunoSEQ multiplex PCR, and its TCRdb copy is limited to in-frame clones, with some not included. The table has about 250,000 clones, roughly 85% seen once; the top ten hold around 3.3%. CDR1 is ENHRY and CDR2 is SYGVKD in the germline V gene. Trimming removed 2 bases from V and 1 base from J; junction bases left unmatched: 2. The CDR3 runs to 18 residues. The chain employs TRBV10-3 and TRBJ2-2; 15 bases line up with TRBD2. The TCR sequence derives from a man younger than 30 with active or convalescent COVID-19. The sequencing input was peripheral blood. The CDR3 coding sequence is TGTGCCATCAGTGAGAAGGGACTAGCGGGGGGGAACACCGGGGAGCTGTTTTTT. Translation gives CAISEKGLAGGNTGELFF.